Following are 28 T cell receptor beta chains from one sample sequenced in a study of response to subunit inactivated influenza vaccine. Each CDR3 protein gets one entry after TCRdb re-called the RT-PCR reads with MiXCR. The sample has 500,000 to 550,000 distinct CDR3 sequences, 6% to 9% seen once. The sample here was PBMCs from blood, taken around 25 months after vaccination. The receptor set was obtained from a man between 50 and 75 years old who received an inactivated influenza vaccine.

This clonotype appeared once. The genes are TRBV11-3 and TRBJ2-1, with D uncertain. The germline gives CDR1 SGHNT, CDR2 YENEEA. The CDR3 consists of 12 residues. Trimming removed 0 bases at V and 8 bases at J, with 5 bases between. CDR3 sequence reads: CASSLEGHEQFF. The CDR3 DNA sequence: TGTGCCAGCAGCTTAGAGGGTCATGAGCAGTTCTTC.

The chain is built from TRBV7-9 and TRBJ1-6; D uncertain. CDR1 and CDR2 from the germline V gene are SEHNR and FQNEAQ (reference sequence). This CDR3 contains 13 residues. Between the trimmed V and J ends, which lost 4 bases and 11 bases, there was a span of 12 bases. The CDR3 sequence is CASSWDGVTPLHF. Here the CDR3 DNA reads TGTGCCAGCAGCTGGGATGGGGTAACACCCCTCCACTTT.

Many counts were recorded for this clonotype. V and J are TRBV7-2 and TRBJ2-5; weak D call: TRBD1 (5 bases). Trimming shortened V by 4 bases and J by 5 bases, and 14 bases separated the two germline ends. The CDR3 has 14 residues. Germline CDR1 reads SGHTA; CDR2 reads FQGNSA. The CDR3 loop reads CASSSQEIGETQYF. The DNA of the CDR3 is TGTGCCAGCAGCTCACAGGAGATCGGGGAGACCCAGTACTTC.

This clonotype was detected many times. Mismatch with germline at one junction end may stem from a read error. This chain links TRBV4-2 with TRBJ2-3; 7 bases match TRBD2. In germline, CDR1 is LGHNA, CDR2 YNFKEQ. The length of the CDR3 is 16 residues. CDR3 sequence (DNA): TGCGCCAGCAGCCTAAATCTAGCGGCTAGCACAGATACGCAGTATTTT. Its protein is CASSLNLAASTDTQYF.

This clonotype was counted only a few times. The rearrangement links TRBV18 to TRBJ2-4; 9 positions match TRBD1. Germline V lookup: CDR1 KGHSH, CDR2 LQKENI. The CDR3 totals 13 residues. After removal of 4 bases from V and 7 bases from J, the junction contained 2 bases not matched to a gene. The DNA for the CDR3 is TGTGCCAGCTCACGGACAGGGGAGAACATTCAGTACTTC. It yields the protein CASSRTGENIQYF.

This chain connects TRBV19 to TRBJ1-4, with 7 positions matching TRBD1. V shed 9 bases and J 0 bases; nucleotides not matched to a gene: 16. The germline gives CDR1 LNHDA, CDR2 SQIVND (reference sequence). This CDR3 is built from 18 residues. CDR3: CASWGQFVASATNEKLFF. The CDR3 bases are TGTGCCAGCTGGGGACAGTTTGTTGCGAGTGCAACTAATGAAAAACTGTTTTTT. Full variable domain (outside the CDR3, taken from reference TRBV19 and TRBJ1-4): DGGITQSPKYLFRKEGQNVTLSCEQNLNHDAMYWYRQDPGQGLRLIYYSQIVNDFQKGDIAEGYSVSREKKESFPLTVTSAQKNPTAFYLCASWGQFVASATNEKLFFGSGTQLSVL.

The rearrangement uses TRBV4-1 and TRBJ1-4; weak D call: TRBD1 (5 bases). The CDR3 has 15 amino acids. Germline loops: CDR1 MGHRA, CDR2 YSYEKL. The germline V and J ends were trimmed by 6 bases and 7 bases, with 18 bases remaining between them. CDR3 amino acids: CASSQPWGLGEKLFF. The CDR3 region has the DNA TGCGCCAGCAGTCAGCCTTGGGGACTCGGTGAAAAACTGTTTTTT.

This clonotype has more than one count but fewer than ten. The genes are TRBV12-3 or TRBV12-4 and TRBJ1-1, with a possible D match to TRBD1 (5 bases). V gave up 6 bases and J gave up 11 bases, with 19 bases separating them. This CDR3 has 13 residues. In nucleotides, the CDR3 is TGTGCCAGCAGCCCCGGGGCAACGGGGGAGGCTTTCTTT. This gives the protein CASSPGATGEAFF.

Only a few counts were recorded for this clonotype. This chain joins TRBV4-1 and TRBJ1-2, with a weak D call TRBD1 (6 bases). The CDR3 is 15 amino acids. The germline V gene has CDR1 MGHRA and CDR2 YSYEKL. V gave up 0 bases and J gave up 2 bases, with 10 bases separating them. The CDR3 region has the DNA TGCGCCAGCAGCCAAGATGAGGGGGAGAACTATGGCTACACCTTC. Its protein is CASSQDEGENYGYTF.

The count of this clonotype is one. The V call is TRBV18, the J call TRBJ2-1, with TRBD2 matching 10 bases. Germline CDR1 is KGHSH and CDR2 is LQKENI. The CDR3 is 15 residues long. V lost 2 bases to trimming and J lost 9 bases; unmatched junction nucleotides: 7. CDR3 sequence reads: CASSPRGTSEGEQFF. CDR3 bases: TGTGCCAGCTCACCAAGAGGGACTAGCGAAGGTGAGCAGTTCTTC.

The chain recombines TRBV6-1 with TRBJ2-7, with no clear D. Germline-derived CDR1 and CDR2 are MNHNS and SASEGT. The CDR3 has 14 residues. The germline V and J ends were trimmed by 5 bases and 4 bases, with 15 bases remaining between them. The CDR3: CASSRLSVGYEQYF. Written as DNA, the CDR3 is TGTGCCAGCAGTCGCCTTTCCGTTGGATACGAGCAGTACTTC.

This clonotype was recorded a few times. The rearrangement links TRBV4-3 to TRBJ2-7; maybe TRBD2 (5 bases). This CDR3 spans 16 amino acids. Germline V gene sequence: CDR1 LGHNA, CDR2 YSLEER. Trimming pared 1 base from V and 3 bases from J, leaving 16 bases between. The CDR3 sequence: CASSQALSDHLYEQYF. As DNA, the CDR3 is TGCGCCAGCAGCCAAGCCCTTAGCGACCATCTCTACGAGCAGTACTTC.

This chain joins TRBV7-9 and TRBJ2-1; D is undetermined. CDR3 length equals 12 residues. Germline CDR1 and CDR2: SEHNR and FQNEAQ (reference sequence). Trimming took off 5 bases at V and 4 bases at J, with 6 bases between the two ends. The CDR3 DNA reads TGTGCCAGCAGCACAGTATACAATGAGCAGTTCTTC. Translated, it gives CASSTVYNEQFF.

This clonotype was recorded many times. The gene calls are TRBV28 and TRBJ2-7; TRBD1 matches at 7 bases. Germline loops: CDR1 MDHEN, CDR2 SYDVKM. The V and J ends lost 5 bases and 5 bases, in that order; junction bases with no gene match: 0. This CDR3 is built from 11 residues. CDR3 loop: CASSDRDEQYF. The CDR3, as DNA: TGTGCCAGCAGTGACAGGGACGAGCAGTACTTC.

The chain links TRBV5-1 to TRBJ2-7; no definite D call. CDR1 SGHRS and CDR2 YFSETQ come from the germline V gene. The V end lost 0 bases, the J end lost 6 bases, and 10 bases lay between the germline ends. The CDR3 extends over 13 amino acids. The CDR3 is CASSLGLGFEQYF. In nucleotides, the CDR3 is TGCGCCAGCAGCTTGGGGTTGGGGTTCGAGCAGTACTTC.

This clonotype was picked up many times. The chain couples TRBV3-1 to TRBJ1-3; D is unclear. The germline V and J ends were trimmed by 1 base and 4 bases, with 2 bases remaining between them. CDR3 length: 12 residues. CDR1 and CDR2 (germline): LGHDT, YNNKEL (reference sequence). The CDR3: CASSQGGNTIYF. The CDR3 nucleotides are TGTGCCAGCAGCCAAGGGGGAAACACCATATATTTT.

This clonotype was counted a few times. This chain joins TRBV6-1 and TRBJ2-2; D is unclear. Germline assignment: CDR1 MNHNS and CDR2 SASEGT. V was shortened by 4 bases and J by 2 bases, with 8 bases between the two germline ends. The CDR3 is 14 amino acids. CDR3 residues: CASSVWDNTGELFF. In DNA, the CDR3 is TGTGCCAGCAGTGTCTGGGATAACACCGGGGAGCTGTTTTTT.

CDR3 amino acids: CASSRDLASGELFF. The CDR3 DNA is TGCGCCAGCAGCCGGGATCTAGCGTCCGGGGAGCTGTTTTTT. The V call is TRBV5-1, the J call TRBJ2-2; perhaps TRBD2 as D (6 bases). The germline CDR1 and CDR2 sequences are SGHRS and YFSETQ. V was pared by 4 bases and J by 6 bases, with 13 bases between. The CDR3 extends over 14 amino acids.

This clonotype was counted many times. The CDR3 reads CASSFDSGNQPQHF. For the CDR3, the DNA is TGCGCCAGCAGCTTCGACTCGGGCAATCAGCCCCAGCATTTT. This chain joins TRBV5-1 and TRBJ1-5; D uncertain. The V end was cut by 2 bases, the J end by 2 bases, with 8 bases between. In germline, CDR1 is SGHRS, CDR2 YFSETQ. The CDR3 extends over 14 amino acids.

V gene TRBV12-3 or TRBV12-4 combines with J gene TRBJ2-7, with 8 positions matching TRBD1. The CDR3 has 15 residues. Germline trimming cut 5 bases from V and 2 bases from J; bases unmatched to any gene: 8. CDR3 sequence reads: CASSSSQGDPYEQYF. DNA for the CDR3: TGTGCCAGCAGTAGCTCACAGGGGGACCCCTACGAGCAGTACTTC.

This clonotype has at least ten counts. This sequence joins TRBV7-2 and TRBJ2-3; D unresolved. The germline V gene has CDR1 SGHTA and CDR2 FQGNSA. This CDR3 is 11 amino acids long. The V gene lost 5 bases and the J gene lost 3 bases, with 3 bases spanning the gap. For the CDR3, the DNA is TGTGCCAGCAGCAAGACAGATACGCAGTATTTT. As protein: CASSKTDTQYF. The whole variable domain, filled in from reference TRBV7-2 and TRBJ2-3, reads GAGVSQSPSNKVTEKGKDVELRCDPISGHTALYWYRQSLGQGLEFLIYFQGNSAPDKSGLPSDRFSAERTGGSVSTLTIQRTQQEDSAVYLCASSKTDTQYFGPGTRLTVL.

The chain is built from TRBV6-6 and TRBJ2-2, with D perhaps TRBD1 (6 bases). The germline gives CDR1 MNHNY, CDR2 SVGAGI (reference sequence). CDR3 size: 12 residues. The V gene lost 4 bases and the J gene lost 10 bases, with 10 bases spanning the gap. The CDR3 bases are TGTGCCAGCAGTTCCGGGACATTGGAGCTGTTTTTT. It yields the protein CASSSGTLELFF.

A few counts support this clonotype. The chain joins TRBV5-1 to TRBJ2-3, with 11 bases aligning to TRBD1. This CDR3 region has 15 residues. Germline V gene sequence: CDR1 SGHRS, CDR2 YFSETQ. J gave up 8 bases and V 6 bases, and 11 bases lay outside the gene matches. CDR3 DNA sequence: TGCGCCAGCATCCAACAAGGGACAGGGGGTGGTACGCAGTATTTT. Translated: CASIQQGTGGGTQYF.

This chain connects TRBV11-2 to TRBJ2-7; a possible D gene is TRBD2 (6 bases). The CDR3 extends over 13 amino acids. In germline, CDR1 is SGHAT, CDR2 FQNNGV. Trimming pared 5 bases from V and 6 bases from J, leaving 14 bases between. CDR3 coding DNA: TGTGCCAGCAGCAGACTAGTTGTTAGCGAGCAGTACTTC. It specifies CASSRLVVSEQYF.

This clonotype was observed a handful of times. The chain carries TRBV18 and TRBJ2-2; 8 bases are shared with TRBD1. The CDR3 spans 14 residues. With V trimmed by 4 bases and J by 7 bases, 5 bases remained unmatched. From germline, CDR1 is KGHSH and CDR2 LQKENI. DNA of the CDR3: TGTGCCAGCTCACTGGACAGGGCCAGCGGGGAGCTGTTTTTT. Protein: CASSLDRASGELFF.

The CDR3 coding sequence is TGTGCCATCAGTGAGTCGGGTACGCCCGGGACTACTGGTGCGGCCCAGTACTTC. This sequence encodes CAISESGTPGTTGAAQYF. The J gene is TRBJ2-5, the V gene TRBV10-3; 7 bases agree with TRBD2. The CDR3 totals 18 residues. V trimming: 0 bases; J trimming: 9 bases; junction bases outside the gene matches: 19. Per germline, CDR1 ENHRY and CDR2 SYGVKD.

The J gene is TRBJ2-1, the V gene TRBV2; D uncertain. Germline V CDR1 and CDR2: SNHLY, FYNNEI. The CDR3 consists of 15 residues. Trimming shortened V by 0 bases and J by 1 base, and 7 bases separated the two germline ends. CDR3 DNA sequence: TGTGCCAGCAGTGAAGCGCTCGAATCCTACAATGAGCAGTTCTTC. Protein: CASSEALESYNEQFF.

The chain's CDR3 is CASSLGPSHGYTF. DNA for the CDR3: TGTGCCAGCAGCTTAGGACCAAGCCATGGCTACACCTTC. The chain is built from TRBV11-2 and TRBJ1-2; no clear D gene. CDR3 length equals 13 residues. V was cut by 1 base and J by 6 bases, with 9 bases left in between. CDR1 and CDR2 from the germline V gene are SGHAT and FQNNGV.